This T cell receptor (beta chain) appears in the sequencing data of a study of CD8 T cells in ankylosing spondylitis. Quantitative 5'-RACE was performed with molecular barcodes, and it yielded the TCR beta libraries. MiXCR was run by TCRdb on the 5' RACE reads, yielding one entry per CDR3 protein. The table lists about 200,000 distinct CDR3 sequences, 13% of them singletons. Whole-study findings and limits: The study identified a TCR beta motif of several highly homologous variants that appeared characteristic of ankylosing spondylitis blood. Disease-linked clones reportedly concentrated significantly in matched ankylosing spondylitis synovial fluid.

In regard to this clonotype: The antigen is not known.

The TCR was taken from a male donor with ankylosing spondylitis or in good health (not recorded which). The sequencing sample was made of blood, either unsorted or a sorted T cell fraction (not recorded which).

Here the CDR3 DNA reads TGTGCCAGCAGCTTAGGCGTCGGCGGGAGGGCCGACGAGCAGTACTTC. It encodes CASSLGVGGRADEQYF. V usage is TRBV11-2 and J usage is TRBJ2-7; 9 bases map to TRBD2. Germline loops: CDR1 SGHAT, CDR2 FQNNGV. Germline trimming cut 1 base from V and 5 bases from J; bases unmatched to any gene: 9. The CDR3 sequence is 16 residues long.